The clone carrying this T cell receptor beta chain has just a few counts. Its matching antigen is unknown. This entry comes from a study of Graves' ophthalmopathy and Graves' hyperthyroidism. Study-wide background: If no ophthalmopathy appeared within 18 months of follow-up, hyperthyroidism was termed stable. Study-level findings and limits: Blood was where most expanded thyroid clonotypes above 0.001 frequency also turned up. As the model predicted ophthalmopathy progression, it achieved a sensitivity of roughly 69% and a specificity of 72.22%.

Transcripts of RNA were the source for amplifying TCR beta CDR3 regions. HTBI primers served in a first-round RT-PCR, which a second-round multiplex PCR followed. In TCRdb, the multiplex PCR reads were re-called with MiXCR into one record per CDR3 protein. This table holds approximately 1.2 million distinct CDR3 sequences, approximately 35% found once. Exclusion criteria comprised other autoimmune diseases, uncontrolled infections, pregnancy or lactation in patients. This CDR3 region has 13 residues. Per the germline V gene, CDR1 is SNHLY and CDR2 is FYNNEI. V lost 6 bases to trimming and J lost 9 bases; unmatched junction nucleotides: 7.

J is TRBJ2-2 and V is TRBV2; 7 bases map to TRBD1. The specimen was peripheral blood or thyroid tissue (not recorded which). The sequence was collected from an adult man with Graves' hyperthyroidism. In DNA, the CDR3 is TGTGCCAGCAGCCTTGACAGGGAAAGGGAGCTGTTTTTT. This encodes CASSLDRERELFF.